One sample yielded the 2 T cell receptor beta chains listed below, sequenced in a study of CD4 T cells in relation to SARS-CoV-2 and coronaviruses. What these receptors recognize is not known. Method: immunoSEQ multiplex PCR; TCRdb's copy keeps in-frame clones and lacks some. The table records 15,000 to 20,000 clones, over 70% of them present only once. Unexposed donor CD4+ T cells date from 2011-2018, before the COVID-19 pandemic. CD4+ T cells were isolated from the cells after about ten days of culture. Sequenced: CD4+ T cells from PBMCs, cultured in vitro. The receptors derive from a human donor in good health.

The rearrangement joins TRBV3-1 (or the pseudogene TRBV3-2) to TRBJ2-7; D is uncertain. Trimming stripped 0 bases from V and 5 bases from J, with 2 bases between. Germline assignment: CDR1 LGHDT and CDR2 YNNKEL (reference sequence). The CDR3 covers 11 residues. CDR3 residues: CASSQDNEQYF. The CDR3 DNA is TGTGCCAGCAGCCAAGATAACGAGCAGTACTTC.

The gene calls are TRBV2 and TRBJ2-5, with 10 bases identical to TRBD2. This CDR3 comprises 15 residues. V trimming: 1 base; J trimming: 4 bases; junction bases outside the gene matches: 3. Germline CDR1 SNHLY, CDR2 FYNNEI. DNA for the CDR3: TGTGCCAGCAGTGAAGTACTAGCGGGGTTAGAGACCCAGTACTTC. It specifies CASSEVLAGLETQYF.